This TCR beta chain appears in the sequencing data of a study of cytomegalovirus exposure and HLA in healthy donors. The CDR3 length is 16 residues. Both 60 Vbeta primers and 13 Jbeta primers went into the PCR. Here immunoSEQ multiplex PCR was the method, and the copy in TCRdb shows in-frame clones only, minus some. The sample carries roughly 100,000 clones, 70% to 80% recorded once. As regards this clone: Its antigen remains unidentified.

Study-wide findings and caveats: Presence/absence comparisons presumed near-even sequencing depth among donors.

The rearrangement uses TRBV21-1 and TRBJ1-1. TRBV21-1 is described as a pseudogene. The clonotype originates from a middle-aged man in good health and CMV-seronegative. Sequencing input: PBMCs. CDR3 loop: CASSKDGRVQSTEAFF. CDR3 nucleotide sequence: TGTGCCAGCAGCAAAGACGGGCGGGTTCAAAGCACTGAAGCTTTCTTT.